Only one count was recorded for the clone carrying this T cell receptor (beta chain). Its antigen is unidentified. These data are taken from a study of cytomegalovirus exposure and HLA in healthy donors. Study details: Both the approximately 120 validation repertoires and the 600 to 700 first-cohort repertoires used the same platform, as reported by a later analysis.

The table came from immunoSEQ multiplex PCR; TCRdb's copy has only in-frame clones and leaves some out. This table holds under 300,000 clones, around 88% found once. Notes on the study in general: It was reported that the classifier diagnosed cytomegalovirus status with high specificity and sensitivity in both the original and validation cohorts.

Unmatched junction bases numbered 11, after V lost 3 bases and J lost 6 bases. Germline values: CDR1 SEHNR, CDR2 FQNEAQ (reference sequence). There are 16 residues in the CDR3. The sequenced material came from PBMCs. The sequence was collected from a woman in her thirties in good health and CMV-seropositive. The genes are TRBV7-9 and TRBJ2-3, with 8 bases identical to TRBD2. CDR3 sequence: CASSLRSSGRMDTQYF. The DNA of the CDR3 is TGTGCCAGCAGCTTGAGGTCCAGCGGGAGAATGGATACGCAGTATTTT.